A selection of T cell receptor beta chains follows, all from one sample in a study of blood T cell repertoires in COVID-19. This table comes from immunoSEQ multiplex PCR, and its TCRdb copy is limited to in-frame clones, with some not included. Of 270,000 or so clones listed, roughly 84% are singletons. Input material: peripheral blood. Receptor source: a woman between 18 and 29 years old with acute or convalescent COVID-19. Each CDR3 is given with its conserved first and last residue. Each record gives: D gene, J gene, clone size, V gene, CDR3 DNA, CDR3 protein. D genes are given only for firm matches. Some rows have no size entry. The others give once, few or many, or a class for an expanded clone.

d_gene: .; j_gene: TRBJ1-5; abundance: once; v_gene: TRBV28; CDR3nt: TGTGCCAGCAGTTCACCCCCAGGGATGAATCAGCCCCAGCATTTT; CDR3aa: CASSSPPGMNQPQHF
d_gene: .; j_gene: TRBJ1-5; abundance: .; v_gene: TRBV7-2; CDR3nt: TGTGCCAGCAGCTTAACGGGGTTCAATCAGCCCCAGCATTTT; CDR3aa: CASSLTGFNQPQHF
d_gene: .; j_gene: TRBJ1-6; abundance: .; v_gene: TRBV3-1/TRBV3-2; CDR3nt: TGTGCCAGCAGCCGCCAGGTAGCCTATAATTCACCCCTCCACTTT; CDR3aa: CASSRQVAYNSPLHF
d_gene: TRBD2; j_gene: TRBJ2-7; abundance: .; v_gene: TRBV27; CDR3nt: TGTGCCAGCAGTTTATCTGGGGGGGGCTACGAGCAGTACTTC; CDR3aa: CASSLSGGGYEQYF
d_gene: TRBD1; j_gene: TRBJ1-1; abundance: .; v_gene: TRBV28; CDR3nt: TGTGCCAGCAGTTCCCCGGGACAGGGGGGGGGCACTGAAGCTTTCTTT; CDR3aa: CASSSPGQGGGTEAFF
d_gene: TRBD2; j_gene: TRBJ2-1; abundance: .; v_gene: TRBV27; CDR3nt: TGTGCCAGCAGTTTATCGTTGGGACTACCTACTGTCTACAATGAGCAGTTCTTC; CDR3aa: CASSLSLGLPTVYNEQFF
d_gene: TRBD2; j_gene: TRBJ2-1; abundance: .; v_gene: TRBV7-2; CDR3nt: TGTGCCAGCAGCGAAAGACTAGCGGGTTACAATGAGCAGTTCTTC; CDR3aa: CASSERLAGYNEQFF
d_gene: TRBD2; j_gene: TRBJ2-2; abundance: once; v_gene: TRBV3-1/TRBV3-2; CDR3nt: TGTGCCAGCAGCCAACTAACACTAGCGTCGGGCACCGGGGAGCTGTTTTTT; CDR3aa: CASSQLTLASGTGELFF
d_gene: .; j_gene: TRBJ2-1; abundance: .; v_gene: TRBV6-5; CDR3nt: TGTGCCAGCAGATTAATGGGGGCAAATGAGCAGTTCTTC; CDR3aa: CASRLMGANEQFF
d_gene: .; j_gene: TRBJ1-6; abundance: once; v_gene: TRBV7-9; CDR3nt: TGTGCCAGCAGCTTAGGCCCATCGGTCTCCTATAATTCACCCCTCCACTTT; CDR3aa: CASSLGPSVSYNSPLHF
d_gene: .; j_gene: TRBJ2-7; abundance: .; v_gene: TRBV24-1; CDR3nt: TGTGCCACCAGTGATTTGCGACTCGAGCAGTACTTC; CDR3aa: CATSDLRLEQYF
d_gene: .; j_gene: TRBJ2-2; abundance: .; v_gene: TRBV7-2; CDR3nt: TGTGCCAGCAGCGCCGGTAATCCGGAGCTGTTTTTT; CDR3aa: CASSAGNPELFF
d_gene: .; j_gene: TRBJ2-1; abundance: once; v_gene: TRBV5-1; CDR3nt: TGCGCCAGCAGCTTAAGAACGGAGGATATTTACAATGAGCAGTTCTTC; CDR3aa: CASSLRTEDIYNEQFF
d_gene: .; j_gene: TRBJ2-7; abundance: .; v_gene: TRBV4-3; CDR3nt: TGCGCCAGCAGCCAAGAACCGTCACAGGGTTACGAGCAGTACTTC; CDR3aa: CASSQEPSQGYEQYF
d_gene: .; j_gene: TRBJ2-2; abundance: .; v_gene: TRBV7-7; CDR3nt: TGTGCTAGCAGCTTCTCACAGGGGAACACCGGGGAGCTGTTTTTT; CDR3aa: CASSFSQGNTGELFF
d_gene: TRBD1; j_gene: TRBJ1-5; abundance: .; v_gene: TRBV6-5; CDR3nt: TGTGCCAGCAGTCCGCAGGGGGCCCAGCCCCAGCATTTT; CDR3aa: CASSPQGAQPQHF
d_gene: .; j_gene: TRBJ2-5; abundance: .; v_gene: TRBV29-1; CDR3nt: TGCAGCGTTGGGGGCCTGGGGGGATGGGGGGAGACCCAGTACTTC; CDR3aa: CSVGGLGGWGETQYF
d_gene: .; j_gene: TRBJ2-7; abundance: .; v_gene: TRBV11-3; CDR3nt: TGTGCCAGCAGCCCCCCGGGCAGGGGTTACGAGCAGTACTTC; CDR3aa: CASSPPGRGYEQYF
d_gene: .; j_gene: TRBJ2-7; abundance: .; v_gene: TRBV4-3; CDR3nt: TGCGCCAGCAGCCAAGATTGGGGGGACTCCACGCCCTACGAGCAGTACTTC; CDR3aa: CASSQDWGDSTPYEQYF
d_gene: .; j_gene: TRBJ1-6; abundance: .; v_gene: TRBV9; CDR3nt: TGTGCCAGCAGCGTAGGCTGGGGGGGGAATTCACCCCTCCACTTT; CDR3aa: CASSVGWGGNSPLHF
d_gene: TRBD2; j_gene: TRBJ2-7; abundance: .; v_gene: TRBV14; CDR3nt: TGTGCCAGCAGCCAAGGAGCTAGCGGGATCTACGAGCAGTACTTC; CDR3aa: CASSQGASGIYEQYF
d_gene: TRBD2; j_gene: TRBJ2-1; abundance: .; v_gene: TRBV24-1; CDR3nt: TGTGCCACCAGTGACCGAGGGACTAGCGGGAGTAGGGAGCAGTTCTTC; CDR3aa: CATSDRGTSGSREQFF
d_gene: TRBD1; j_gene: TRBJ1-2; abundance: few; v_gene: TRBV18; CDR3nt: TGTGCCAGCTCACCCAGGGACAGTGTTACTGTTAGTTACACCTTC; CDR3aa: CASSPRDSVTVSYTF
d_gene: TRBD2; j_gene: TRBJ2-1; abundance: .; v_gene: TRBV2; CDR3nt: TGTGCCAGCAGCAAGGGGGGGACTAGCGTCCTCAATGAGCAGTTCTTC; CDR3aa: CASSKGGTSVLNEQFF
d_gene: .; j_gene: TRBJ1-1; abundance: .; v_gene: TRBV18; CDR3nt: TGTGCCAGCTCACCACCCGGGGACACTGAAGCTTTCTTT; CDR3aa: CASSPPGDTEAFF
d_gene: TRBD1; j_gene: TRBJ1-2; abundance: .; v_gene: TRBV27; CDR3nt: TGTGCCAGCAGTATGACAGGGGCGACTAACTATGGCTACACCTTC; CDR3aa: CASSMTGATNYGYTF
d_gene: .; j_gene: TRBJ1-2; abundance: few; v_gene: TRBV28; CDR3nt: TGTGCCAGCAGTTTAAACAGATATGGCTACACCTTC; CDR3aa: CASSLNRYGYTF
d_gene: .; j_gene: TRBJ2-5; abundance: .; v_gene: TRBV15; CDR3nt: TGTGCCACCAGCAGAGTATTGGAGACCCAGTACTTC; CDR3aa: CATSRVLETQYF
d_gene: .; j_gene: TRBJ2-7; abundance: .; v_gene: TRBV5-1; CDR3nt: TGCGCCAGCAGCTTGGTTCCAGGGGTCTCCTACGAGCAGTACTTC; CDR3aa: CASSLVPGVSYEQYF
d_gene: TRBD1; j_gene: TRBJ1-1; abundance: once; v_gene: TRBV11-2; CDR3nt: TGTGCCAGCAGCTTAGTTGACACAGGACAGGGGGGGAACACTGAAGCTTTCTTT; CDR3aa: CASSLVDTGQGGNTEAFF
d_gene: TRBD2; j_gene: TRBJ2-7; abundance: .; v_gene: TRBV3-1/TRBV3-2; CDR3nt: TGTGCCAGCAGCCAAGAGGGGGGGGCGGGAGGGACCTACGAGCAGTACTTC; CDR3aa: CASSQEGGAGGTYEQYF
d_gene: .; j_gene: TRBJ2-7; abundance: .; v_gene: TRBV4-3; CDR3nt: TGCGCCAGCAGCCCCCACCTACCGGGCGAGCAGTACTTC; CDR3aa: CASSPHLPGEQYF
d_gene: .; j_gene: TRBJ1-5; abundance: .; v_gene: TRBV19; CDR3nt: TGTGCCAGTAGTATAGTTTGGAGCCAGCCCCAGCATTTT; CDR3aa: CASSIVWSQPQHF
d_gene: .; j_gene: TRBJ2-5; abundance: .; v_gene: TRBV20-1; CDR3nt: TGCAGTGCCCAGTGGGAGACCCAGTACTTC; CDR3aa: CSAQWETQYF
d_gene: TRBD2; j_gene: TRBJ2-1; abundance: many; v_gene: TRBV11-3; CDR3nt: TGTGCCAGCAGCTTCTCAACTAGCGGTTACAATGAGCAGTTCTTC; CDR3aa: CASSFSTSGYNEQFF
d_gene: TRBD1; j_gene: TRBJ1-4; abundance: .; v_gene: TRBV7-2; CDR3nt: TGTGCCAGCAGTTTTACGGGGACAGGGGATGAAAAACTGTTTTTT; CDR3aa: CASSFTGTGDEKLFF
d_gene: .; j_gene: TRBJ2-2; abundance: .; v_gene: TRBV5-1; CDR3nt: TGCGCCAGCAGCCCCGGGGGAGTGTATAGCGGGGAGCTGTTTTTT; CDR3aa: CASSPGGVYSGELFF
d_gene: TRBD2; j_gene: TRBJ2-7; abundance: .; v_gene: TRBV6-2/TRBV6-3; CDR3nt: TGTGCCAGCAGTTACCCCCCTTCGGGACTAGCCCCCTACGAGCAGTACTTC; CDR3aa: CASSYPPSGLAPYEQYF
d_gene: .; j_gene: TRBJ1-3; abundance: .; v_gene: TRBV27; CDR3nt: TGTGCCAGCAGCCCTAGTATGTTTCGGGGCTCTGGAAACACCATATATTTT; CDR3aa: CASSPSMFRGSGNTIYF
d_gene: .; j_gene: TRBJ1-4; abundance: .; v_gene: TRBV6-6; CDR3nt: TGTGCCAGCAGTACACAGGGAAGGAATGAAAAACTGTTTTTT; CDR3aa: CASSTQGRNEKLFF
d_gene: TRBD2; j_gene: TRBJ2-3; abundance: .; v_gene: TRBV7-9; CDR3nt: TGTGCCGGACGACTAGCGGGCCGTCTAGCAGATACGCAGTATTTT; CDR3aa: CAGRLAGRLADTQYF